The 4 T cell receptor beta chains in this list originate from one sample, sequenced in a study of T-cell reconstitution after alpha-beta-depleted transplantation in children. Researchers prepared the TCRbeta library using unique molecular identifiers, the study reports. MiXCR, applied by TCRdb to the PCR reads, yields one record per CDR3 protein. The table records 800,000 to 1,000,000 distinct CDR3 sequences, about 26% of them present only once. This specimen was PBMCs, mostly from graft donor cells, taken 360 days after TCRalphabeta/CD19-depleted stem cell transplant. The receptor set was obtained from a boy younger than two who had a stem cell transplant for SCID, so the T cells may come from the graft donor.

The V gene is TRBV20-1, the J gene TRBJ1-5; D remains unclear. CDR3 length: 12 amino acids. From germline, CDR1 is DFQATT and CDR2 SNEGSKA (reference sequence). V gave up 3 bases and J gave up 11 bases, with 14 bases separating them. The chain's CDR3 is CSASDAGVSQHF. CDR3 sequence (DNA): TGCAGTGCTAGTGACGCTGGGGTCTCCCAGCATTTT.

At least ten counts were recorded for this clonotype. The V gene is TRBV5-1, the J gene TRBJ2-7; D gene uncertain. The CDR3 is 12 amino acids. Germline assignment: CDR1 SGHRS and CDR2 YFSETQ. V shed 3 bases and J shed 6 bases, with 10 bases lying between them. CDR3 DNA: TGCGCCAGCAGCTACTCCCCGGCCGAGCAGTACTTC. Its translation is CASSYSPAEQYF. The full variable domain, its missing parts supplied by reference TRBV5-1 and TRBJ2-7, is KAGVTQTPRYLIKTRGQQVTLSCSPISGHRSVSWYQQTPGQGLQFLFEYFSETQRNKGNFPGRFSGRQFSNSRSEMNVSTLELGDSALYLCASSYSPAEQYFGPGTRLTVT.

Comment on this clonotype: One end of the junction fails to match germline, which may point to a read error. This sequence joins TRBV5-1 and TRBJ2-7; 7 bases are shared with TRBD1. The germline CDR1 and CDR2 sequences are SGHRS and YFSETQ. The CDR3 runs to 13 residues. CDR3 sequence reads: CASSLGTDYEQYF. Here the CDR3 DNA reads TGTGCCAGCAGTTTAGGGACAGACTACGAGCAGTACTTC.

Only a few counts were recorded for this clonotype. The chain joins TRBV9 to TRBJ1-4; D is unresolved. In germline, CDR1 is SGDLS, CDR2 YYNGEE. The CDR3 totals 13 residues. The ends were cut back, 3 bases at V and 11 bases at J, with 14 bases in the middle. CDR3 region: CASSEGSEGKLFF. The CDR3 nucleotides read TGTGCCAGCAGCGAAGGGTCAGAAGGGAAACTGTTTTTT.